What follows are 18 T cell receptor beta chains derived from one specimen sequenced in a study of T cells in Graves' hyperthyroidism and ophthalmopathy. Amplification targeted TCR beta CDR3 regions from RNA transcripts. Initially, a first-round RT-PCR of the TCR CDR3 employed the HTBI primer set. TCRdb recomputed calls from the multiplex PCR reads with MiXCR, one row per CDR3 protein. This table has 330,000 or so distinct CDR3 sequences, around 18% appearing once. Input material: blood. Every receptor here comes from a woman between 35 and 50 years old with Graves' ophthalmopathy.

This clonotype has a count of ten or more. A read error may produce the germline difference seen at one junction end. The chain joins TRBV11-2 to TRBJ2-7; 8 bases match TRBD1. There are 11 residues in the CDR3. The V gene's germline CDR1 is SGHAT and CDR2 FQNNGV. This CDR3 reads CASSFRTGFFF. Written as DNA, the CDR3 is TGTGCCAGCAGCTTCCGGACAGGGTTTTTCTTC.

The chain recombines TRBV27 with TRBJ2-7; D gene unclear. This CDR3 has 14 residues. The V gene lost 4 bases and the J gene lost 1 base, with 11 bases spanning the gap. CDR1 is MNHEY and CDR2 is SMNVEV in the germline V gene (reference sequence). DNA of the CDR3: TGTGCCAGCAGTTCGCCCCCCTCTTCCTACGAGCAGTACTTC. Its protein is CASSSPPSSYEQYF.

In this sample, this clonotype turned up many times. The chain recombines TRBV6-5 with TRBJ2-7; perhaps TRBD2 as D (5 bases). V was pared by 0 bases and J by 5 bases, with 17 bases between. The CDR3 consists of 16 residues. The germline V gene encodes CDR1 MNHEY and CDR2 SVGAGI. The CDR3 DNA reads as TGTGCCAGCAGTTACTCATCCTCGGGTAACGGGGACGAGCAGTACTTC. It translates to CASSYSSSGNGDEQYF.

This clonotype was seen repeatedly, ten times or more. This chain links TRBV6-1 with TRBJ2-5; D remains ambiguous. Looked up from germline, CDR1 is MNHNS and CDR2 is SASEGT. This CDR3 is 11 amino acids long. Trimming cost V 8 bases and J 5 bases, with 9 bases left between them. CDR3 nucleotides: TGTGCCAGCTCTACAGAGGAGACCCAGTACTTC. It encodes CASSTEETQYF.

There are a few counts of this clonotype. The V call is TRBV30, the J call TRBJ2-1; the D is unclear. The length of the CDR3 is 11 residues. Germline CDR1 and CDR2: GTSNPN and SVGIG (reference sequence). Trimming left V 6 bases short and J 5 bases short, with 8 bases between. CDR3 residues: CACRHHNEQFF. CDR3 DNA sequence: TGTGCCTGCAGGCATCACAATGAGCAGTTCTTC.

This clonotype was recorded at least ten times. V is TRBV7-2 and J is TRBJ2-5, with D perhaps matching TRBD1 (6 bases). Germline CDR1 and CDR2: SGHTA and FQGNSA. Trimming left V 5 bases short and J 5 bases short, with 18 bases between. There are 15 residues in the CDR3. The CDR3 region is CASSTRTAWEETQYF. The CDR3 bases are TGTGCCAGCAGCACCAGGACAGCATGGGAGGAGACCCAGTACTTC.

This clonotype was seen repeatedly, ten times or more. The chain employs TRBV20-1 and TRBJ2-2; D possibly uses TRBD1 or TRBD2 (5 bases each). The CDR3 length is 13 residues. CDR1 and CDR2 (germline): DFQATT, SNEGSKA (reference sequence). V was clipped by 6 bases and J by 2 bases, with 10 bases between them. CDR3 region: CSATRDNTGELFF. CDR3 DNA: TGCAGTGCCACACGGGACAACACCGGGGAGCTGTTTTTT.

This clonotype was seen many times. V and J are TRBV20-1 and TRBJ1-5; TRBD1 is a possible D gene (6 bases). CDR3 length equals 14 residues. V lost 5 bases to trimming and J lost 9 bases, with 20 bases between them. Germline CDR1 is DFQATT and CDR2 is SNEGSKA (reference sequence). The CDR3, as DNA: TGCAGTGCTGGCGCCCGTACAGGGCGCGGGCCCCAGCATTTT. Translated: CSAGARTGRGPQHF.

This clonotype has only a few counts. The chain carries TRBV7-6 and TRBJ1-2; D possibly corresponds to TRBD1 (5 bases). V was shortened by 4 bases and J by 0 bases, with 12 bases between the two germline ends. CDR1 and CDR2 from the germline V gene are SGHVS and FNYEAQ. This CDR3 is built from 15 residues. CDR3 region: CASSSNRQTNYGYTF. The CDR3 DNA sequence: TGTGCCAGCAGCTCGAACAGGCAGACTAACTATGGCTACACCTTC. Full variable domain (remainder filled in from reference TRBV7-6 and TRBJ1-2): GAGVSQSPRYKVTKRGQDVALRCDPISGHVSLYWYRQALGQGPEFLTYFNYEAQQDKSGLPNDRFSAERPEGSISTLTIQRTEQRDSAMYRCASSSNRQTNYGYTFGSGTRLTVV.

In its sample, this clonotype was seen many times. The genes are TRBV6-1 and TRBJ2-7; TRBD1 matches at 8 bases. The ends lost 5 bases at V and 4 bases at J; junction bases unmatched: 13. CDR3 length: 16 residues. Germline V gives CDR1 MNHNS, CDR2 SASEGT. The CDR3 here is CASSRYLTGGFYEQYF. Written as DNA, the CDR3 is TGTGCCAGCAGTCGATACCTAACAGGGGGATTTTACGAGCAGTACTTC.

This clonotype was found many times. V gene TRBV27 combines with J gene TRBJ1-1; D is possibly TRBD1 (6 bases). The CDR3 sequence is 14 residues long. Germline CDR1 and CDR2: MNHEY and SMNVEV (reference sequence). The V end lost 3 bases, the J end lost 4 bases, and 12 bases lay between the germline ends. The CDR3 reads CASSFGTGSTEAFF. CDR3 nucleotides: TGTGCCAGCAGTTTTGGAACAGGGAGCACTGAAGCTTTCTTT.

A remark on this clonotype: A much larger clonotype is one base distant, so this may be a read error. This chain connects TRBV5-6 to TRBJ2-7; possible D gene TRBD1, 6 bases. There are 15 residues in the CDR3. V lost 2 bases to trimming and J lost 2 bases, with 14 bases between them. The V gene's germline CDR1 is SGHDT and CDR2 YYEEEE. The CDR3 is CASSFTGTWTYEQYF. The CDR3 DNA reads TGTGCCAGCAGCTTCACCGGGACATGGACCTACGAGCAGTACTTC.

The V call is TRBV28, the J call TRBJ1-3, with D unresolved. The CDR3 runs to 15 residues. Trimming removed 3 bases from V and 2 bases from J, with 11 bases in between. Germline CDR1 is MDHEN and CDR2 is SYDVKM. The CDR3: CASSFLTFAGNTIYF. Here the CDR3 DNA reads TGTGCCAGCAGTTTTCTTACGTTTGCTGGAAACACCATATATTTT.

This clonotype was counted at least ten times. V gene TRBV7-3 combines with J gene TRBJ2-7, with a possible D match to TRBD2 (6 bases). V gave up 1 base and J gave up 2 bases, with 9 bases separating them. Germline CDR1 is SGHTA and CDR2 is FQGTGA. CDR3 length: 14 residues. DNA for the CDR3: TGTGCCAGCAGCTTAAAGGCGGGACCCTACGAGCAGTACTTC. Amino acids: CASSLKAGPYEQYF. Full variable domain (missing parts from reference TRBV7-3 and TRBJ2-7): GAGVSQTPSNKVTEKGKYVELRCDPISGHTALYWYRQSLGQGPEFLIYFQGTGAADDSGLPNDRFFAVRPEGSVSTLKIQRTERGDSAVYLCASSLKAGPYEQYFGPGTRLTVT.

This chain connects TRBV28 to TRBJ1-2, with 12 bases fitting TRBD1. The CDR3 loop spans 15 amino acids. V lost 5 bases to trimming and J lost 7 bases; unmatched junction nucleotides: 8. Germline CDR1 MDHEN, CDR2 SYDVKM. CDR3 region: CASSTGTGGAGGYTF. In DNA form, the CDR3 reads TGTGCCAGCAGTACCGGGACAGGGGGCGCGGGTGGCTACACCTTC.

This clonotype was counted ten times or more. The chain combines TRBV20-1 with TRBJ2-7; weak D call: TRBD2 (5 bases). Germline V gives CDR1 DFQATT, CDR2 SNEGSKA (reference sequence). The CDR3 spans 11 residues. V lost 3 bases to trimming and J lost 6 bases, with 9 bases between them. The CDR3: CSARLASEQYF. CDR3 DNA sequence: TGCAGTGCTAGGCTAGCCAGCGAGCAGTACTTC.

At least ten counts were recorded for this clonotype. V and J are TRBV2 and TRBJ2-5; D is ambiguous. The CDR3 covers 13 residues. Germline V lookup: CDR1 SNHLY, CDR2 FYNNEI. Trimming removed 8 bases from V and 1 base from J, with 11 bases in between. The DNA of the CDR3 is TGTGCCAGCCATCGTGATGGCCAAGAGACCCAGTACTTC. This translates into CASHRDGQETQYF. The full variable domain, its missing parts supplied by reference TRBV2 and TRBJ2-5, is EPEVTQTPSHQVTQMGQEVILRCVPISNHLYFYWYRQILGQKVEFLVSFYNNEISEKSEIFDDQFSVERPDGSNFTLKIRSTKLEDSAMYFCASHRDGQETQYFGPGTRLLVL.

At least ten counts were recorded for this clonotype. DNA of the CDR3: TGTGCCAGCGTCGCGCCGGGACAGGTCCTCGAAGCTTTCTTT. Amino acids: CASVAPGQVLEAFF. This rearrangement joins TRBV6-5 to TRBJ1-1; 8 bases align to TRBD1. V was pared by 8 bases and J by 8 bases, with 13 bases of the junction left unmatched. The CDR3 runs 14 residues. Germline CDR1 is MNHEY and CDR2 is SVGAGI.